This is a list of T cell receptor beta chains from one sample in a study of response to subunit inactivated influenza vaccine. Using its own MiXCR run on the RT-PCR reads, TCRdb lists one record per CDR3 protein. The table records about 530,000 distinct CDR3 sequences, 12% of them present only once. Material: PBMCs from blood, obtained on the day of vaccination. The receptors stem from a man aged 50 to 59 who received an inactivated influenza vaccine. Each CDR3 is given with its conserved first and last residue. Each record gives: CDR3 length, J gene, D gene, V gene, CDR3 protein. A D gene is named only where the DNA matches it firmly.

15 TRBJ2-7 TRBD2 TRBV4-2 CASSQRSGSWDEQYF
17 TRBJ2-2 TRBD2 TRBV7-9 CASSPRSGGANTGELFF
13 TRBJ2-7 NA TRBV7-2 CASSLVEEEEQYF
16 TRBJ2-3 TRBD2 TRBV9 CASSVLAGSSTDTQYF
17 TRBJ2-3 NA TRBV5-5 CASSPTGHKAVPDTQYF
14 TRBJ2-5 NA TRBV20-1 CSALFLQGEETQYF
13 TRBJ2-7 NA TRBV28 CASSQPSSYEQYF
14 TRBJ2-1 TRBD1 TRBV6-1 CASSKTGGPNKQFF
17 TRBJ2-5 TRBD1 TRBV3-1 CASSHWARQGYQETQYF
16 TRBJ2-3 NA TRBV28 CASSRRDNHRTDTQYF
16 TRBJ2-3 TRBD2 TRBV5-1 CASSLAPAGGTDTQYF
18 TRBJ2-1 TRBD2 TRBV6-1 CASRSDRRTSGTYNEQFF
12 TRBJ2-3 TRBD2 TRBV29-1 CSYGLTSGISYF